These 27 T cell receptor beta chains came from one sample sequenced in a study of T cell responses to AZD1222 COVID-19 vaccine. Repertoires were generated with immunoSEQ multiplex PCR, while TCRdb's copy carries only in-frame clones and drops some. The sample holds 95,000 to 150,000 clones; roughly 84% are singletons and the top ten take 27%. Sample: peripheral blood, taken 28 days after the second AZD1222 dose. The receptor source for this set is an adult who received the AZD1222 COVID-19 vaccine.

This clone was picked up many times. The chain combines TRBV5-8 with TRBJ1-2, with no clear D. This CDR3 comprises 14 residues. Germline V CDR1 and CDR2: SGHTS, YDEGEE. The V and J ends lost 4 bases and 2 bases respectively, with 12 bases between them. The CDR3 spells CASSLKGLNYGYTF. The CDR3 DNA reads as TGTGCCAGCAGCCTCAAAGGACTGAACTATGGCTACACCTTC.

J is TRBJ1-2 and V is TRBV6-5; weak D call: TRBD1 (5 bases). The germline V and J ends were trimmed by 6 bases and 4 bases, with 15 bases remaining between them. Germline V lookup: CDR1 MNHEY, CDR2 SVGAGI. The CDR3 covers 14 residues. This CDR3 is CASRGDATVYGYTF. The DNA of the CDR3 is TGTGCCAGCAGGGGGGACGCGACAGTCTATGGCTACACCTTC.

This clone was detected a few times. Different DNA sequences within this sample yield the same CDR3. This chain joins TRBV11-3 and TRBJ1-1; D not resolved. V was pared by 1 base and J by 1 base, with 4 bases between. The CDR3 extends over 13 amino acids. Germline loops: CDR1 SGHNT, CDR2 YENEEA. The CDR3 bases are TGTGCCAGCAGCTTAGCGACGAACACTGAAGCTTTCTTT. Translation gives CASSLATNTEAFF.

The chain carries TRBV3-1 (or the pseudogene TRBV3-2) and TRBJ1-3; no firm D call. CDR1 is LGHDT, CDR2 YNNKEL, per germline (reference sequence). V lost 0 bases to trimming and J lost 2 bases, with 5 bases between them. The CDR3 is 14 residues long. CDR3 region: CASSQDYAGNTIYF. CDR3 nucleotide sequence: TGTGCCAGCAGCCAAGACTACGCTGGAAACACCATATATTTT.

DNA for the CDR3: TGTGCCAGCAGTCCATTCACAGGGGGCGCTCAGCCCCAGCATTTT. It encodes CASSPFTGGAQPQHF. The chain combines TRBV6-5 with TRBJ1-5; TRBD1 matches 9 bases. The length of the CDR3 is 15 residues. The V and J ends lost 5 bases and 6 bases, in that order; junction bases with no gene match: 8. Germline V gene sequence: CDR1 MNHEY, CDR2 SVGAGI.

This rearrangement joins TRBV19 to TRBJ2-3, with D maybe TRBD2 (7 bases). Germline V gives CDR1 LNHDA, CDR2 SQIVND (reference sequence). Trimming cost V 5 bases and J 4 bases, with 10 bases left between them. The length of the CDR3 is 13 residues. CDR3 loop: CASSGGASDTQYF. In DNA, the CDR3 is TGTGCCAGTAGTGGGGGGGCGTCAGATACGCAGTATTTT.

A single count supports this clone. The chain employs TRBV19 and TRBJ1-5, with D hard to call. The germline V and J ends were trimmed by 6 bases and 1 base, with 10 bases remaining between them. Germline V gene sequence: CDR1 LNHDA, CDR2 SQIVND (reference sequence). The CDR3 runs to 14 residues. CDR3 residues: CASRSYGSNQPQHF. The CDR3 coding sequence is TGTGCCAGTAGATCCTATGGAAGCAATCAGCCCCAGCATTTT.

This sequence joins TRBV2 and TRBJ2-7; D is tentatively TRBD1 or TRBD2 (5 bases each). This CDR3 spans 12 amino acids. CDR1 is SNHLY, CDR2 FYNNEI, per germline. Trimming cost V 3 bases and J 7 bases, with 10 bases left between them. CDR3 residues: CASSDGANEQYF. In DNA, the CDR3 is TGTGCCAGCAGTGACGGGGCCAATGAGCAGTACTTC.

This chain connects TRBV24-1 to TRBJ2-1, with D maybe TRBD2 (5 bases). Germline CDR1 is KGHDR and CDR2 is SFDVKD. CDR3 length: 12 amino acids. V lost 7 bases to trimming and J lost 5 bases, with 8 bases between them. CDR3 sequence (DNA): TGTGCCACCAGCAGGACTGACAATGAGCAGTTCTTC. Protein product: CATSRTDNEQFF.

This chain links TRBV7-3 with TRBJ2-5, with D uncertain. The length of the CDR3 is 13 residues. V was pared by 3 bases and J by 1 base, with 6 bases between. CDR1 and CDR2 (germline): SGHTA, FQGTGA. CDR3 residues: CASSLNVQETQYF. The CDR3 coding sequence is TGTGCCAGCAGCTTGAACGTCCAAGAGACCCAGTACTTC.

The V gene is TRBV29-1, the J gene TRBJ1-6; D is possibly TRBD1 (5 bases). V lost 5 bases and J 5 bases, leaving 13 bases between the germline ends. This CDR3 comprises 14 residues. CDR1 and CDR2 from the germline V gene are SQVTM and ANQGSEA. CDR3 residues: CSVRGEANNSPLHF. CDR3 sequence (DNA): TGCAGCGTTCGGGGGGAGGCGAATAATTCACCCCTCCACTTT.

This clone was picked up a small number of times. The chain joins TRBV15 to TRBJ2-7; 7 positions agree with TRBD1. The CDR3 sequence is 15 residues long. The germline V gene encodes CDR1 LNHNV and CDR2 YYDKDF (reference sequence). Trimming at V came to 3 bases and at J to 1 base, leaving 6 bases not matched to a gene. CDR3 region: CATSRAPGQSYEQYF. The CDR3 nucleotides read TGTGCCACCAGCAGGGCTCCGGGACAGTCCTACGAGCAGTACTTC.

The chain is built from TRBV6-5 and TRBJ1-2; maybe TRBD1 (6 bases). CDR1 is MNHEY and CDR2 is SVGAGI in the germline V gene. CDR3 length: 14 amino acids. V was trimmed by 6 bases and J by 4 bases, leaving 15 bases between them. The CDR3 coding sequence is TGTGCCAGCAGCCCAGGGGCCCTCGGCTATGGCTACACCTTC. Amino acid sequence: CASSPGALGYGYTF.

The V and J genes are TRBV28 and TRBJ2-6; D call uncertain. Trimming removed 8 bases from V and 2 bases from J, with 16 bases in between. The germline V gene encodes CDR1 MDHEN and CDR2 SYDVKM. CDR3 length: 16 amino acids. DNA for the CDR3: TGTGCCAGCGGAGATACCTTAGGCGCTGGGGCCAACGTCCTGACTTTC. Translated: CASGDTLGAGANVLTF.

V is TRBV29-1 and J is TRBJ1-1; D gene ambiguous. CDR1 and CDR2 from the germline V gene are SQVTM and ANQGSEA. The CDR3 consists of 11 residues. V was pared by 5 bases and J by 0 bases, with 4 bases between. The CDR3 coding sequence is TGCAGCGTTATGGTGAACACTGAAGCTTTCTTT. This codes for CSVMVNTEAFF.

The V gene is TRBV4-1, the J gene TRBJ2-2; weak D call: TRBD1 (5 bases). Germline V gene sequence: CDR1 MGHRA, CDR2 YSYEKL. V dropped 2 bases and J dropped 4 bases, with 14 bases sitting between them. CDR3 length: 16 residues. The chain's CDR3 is CASSQTYRQSTGELFF. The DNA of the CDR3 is TGCGCCAGCAGCCAAACCTACAGACAGTCCACCGGGGAGCTGTTTTTT.

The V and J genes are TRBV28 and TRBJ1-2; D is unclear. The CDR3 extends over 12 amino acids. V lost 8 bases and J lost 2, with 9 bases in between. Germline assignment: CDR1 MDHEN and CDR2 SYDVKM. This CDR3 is CASERVNYGYTF. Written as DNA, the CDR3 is TGTGCCAGCGAAAGGGTGAACTATGGCTACACCTTC.

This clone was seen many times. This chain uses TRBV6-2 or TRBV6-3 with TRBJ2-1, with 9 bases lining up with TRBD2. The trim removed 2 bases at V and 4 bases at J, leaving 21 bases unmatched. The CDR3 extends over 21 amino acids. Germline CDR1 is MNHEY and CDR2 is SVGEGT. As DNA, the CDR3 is TGTGCCAGCAGTTACCTCTGGGAGGGGTGGATAGCGGGGGCCGGATACAATGAGCAGTTCTTC. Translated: CASSYLWEGWIAGAGYNEQFF.

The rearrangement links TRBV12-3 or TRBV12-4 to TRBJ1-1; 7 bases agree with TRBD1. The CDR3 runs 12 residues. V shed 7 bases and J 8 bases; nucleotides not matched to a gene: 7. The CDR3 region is CASTPGGAEAFF. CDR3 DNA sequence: TGTGCCAGCACCCCAGGGGGGGCCGAAGCTTTCTTT.

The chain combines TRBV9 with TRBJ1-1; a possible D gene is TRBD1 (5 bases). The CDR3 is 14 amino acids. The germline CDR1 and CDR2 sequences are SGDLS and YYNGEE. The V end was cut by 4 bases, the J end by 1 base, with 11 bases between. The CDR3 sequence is CASSMGRTNTEAFF. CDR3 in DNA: TGTGCCAGCAGCATGGGACGGACGAACACTGAAGCTTTCTTT.

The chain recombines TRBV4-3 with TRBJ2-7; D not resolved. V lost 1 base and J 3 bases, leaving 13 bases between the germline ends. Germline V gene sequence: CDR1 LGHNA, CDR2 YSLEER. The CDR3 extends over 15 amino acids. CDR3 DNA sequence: TGCGCCAGCAGCCAAGCCTGGCTAGACCACTACGAGCAGTACTTC. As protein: CASSQAWLDHYEQYF.

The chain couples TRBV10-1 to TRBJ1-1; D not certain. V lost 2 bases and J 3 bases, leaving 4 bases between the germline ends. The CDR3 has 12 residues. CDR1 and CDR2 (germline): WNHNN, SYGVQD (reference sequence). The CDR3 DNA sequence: TGCGCCAGCAGTGAGGCCGACACTGAAGCTTTCTTT. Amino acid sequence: CASSEADTEAFF.

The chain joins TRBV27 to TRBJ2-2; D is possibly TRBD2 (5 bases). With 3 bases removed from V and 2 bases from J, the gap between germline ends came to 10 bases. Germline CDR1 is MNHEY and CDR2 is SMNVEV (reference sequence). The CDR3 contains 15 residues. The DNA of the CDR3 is TGTGCCAGCAGTTTCACAGCGGCCAACACCGGGGAGCTGTTTTTT. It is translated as CASSFTAANTGELFF.

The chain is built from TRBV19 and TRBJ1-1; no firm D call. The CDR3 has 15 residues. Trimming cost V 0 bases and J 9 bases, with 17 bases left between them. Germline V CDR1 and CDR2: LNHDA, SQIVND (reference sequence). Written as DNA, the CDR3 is TGTGCCAGTAGTATAGAGTCGGTGGGAAGTAAGAAAGCTTTCTTT. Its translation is CASSIESVGSKKAFF.

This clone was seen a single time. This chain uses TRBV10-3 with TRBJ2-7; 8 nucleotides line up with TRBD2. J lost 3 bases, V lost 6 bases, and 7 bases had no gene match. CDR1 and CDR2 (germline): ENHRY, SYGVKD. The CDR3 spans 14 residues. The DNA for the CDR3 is TGTGCCATCAGGTCAGGGGCGGGGGGCTACGAGCAGTACTTC. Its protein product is CAIRSGAGGYEQYF.

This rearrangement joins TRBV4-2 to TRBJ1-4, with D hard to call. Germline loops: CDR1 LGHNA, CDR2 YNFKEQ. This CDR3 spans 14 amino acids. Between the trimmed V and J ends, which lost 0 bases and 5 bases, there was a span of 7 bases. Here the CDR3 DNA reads TGTGCCAGCAGCCAAGACTACCTAAATGAAAAACTGTTTTTT. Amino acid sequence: CASSQDYLNEKLFF.

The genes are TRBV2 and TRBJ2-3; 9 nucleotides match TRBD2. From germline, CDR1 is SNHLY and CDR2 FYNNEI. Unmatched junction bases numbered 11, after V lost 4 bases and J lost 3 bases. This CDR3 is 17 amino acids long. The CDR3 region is CASSVAGVPGYTDTQYF. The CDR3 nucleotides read TGTGCCAGCAGTGTAGCGGGGGTCCCAGGGTATACAGATACGCAGTATTTT.